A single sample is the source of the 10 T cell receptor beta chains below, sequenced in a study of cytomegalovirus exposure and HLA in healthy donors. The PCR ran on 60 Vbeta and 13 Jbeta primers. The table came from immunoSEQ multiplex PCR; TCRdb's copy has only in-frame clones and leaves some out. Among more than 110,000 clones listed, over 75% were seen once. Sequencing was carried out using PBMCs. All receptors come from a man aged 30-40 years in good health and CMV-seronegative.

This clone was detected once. The CDR3 region has the DNA TGCGCCAGCAGCCAGCCGGGACAGCTCTATAATTCACCCCTCCACTTT. Translating gives CASSQPGQLYNSPLHF. The chain is built from TRBV4-1 and TRBJ1-6; 7 nucleotides line up with TRBD1. Germline CDR1 and CDR2: MGHRA and YSYEKL. V lost 3 bases to trimming and J lost 3 bases; unmatched junction nucleotides: 5. The CDR3 contains 16 residues.

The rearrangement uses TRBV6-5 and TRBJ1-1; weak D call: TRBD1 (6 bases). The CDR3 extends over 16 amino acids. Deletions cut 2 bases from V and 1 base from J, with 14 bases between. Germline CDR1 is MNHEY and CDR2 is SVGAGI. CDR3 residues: CASSYLRSGQNTEAFF. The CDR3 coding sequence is TGTGCCAGCAGTTACCTGAGATCGGGACAGAACACTGAAGCTTTCTTT.

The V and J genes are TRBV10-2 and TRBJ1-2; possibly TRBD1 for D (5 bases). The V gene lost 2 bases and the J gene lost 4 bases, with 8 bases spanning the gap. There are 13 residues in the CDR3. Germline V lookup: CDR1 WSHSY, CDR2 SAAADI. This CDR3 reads CASSEQGRYGYTF. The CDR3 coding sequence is TGCGCCAGCAGTGAGCAGGGCCGCTATGGCTACACCTTC.

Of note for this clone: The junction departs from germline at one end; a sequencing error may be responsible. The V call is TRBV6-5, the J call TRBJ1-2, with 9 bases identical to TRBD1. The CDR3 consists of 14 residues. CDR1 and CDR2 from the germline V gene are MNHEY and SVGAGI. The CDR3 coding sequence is TGTGCCAGCAGCACCGGGACAGGGTCCTATGGCTACCCCTTC. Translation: CASSTGTGSYGYPF.

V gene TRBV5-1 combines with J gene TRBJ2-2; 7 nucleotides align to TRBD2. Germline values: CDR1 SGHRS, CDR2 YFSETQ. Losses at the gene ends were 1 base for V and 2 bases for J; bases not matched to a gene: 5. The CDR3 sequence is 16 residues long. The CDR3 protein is CASSLLPSGNTGELFF. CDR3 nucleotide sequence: TGCGCCAGCAGCTTGTTGCCTAGCGGAAACACCGGGGAGCTGTTTTTT.

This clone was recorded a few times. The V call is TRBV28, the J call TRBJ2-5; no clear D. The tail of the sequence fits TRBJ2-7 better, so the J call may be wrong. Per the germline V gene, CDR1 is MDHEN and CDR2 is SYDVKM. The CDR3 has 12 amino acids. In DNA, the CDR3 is TGTGCCAGCAGCCCTTCCCCCTACGAGCAGTACTTC. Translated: CASSPSPYEQYF.

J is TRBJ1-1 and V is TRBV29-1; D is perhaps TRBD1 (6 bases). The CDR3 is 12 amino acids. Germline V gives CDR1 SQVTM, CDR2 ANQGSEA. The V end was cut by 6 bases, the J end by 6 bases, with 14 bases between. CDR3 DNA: TGCAGCGTCACGAGGGGGGGACCTGAAGCTTTCTTT. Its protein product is CSVTRGGPEAFF.

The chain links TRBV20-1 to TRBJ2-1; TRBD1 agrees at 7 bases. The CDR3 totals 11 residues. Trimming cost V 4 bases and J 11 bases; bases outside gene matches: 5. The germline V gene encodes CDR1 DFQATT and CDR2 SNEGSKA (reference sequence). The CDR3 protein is CSATRGPKQFF. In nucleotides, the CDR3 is TGCAGTGCTACGAGGGGGCCAAAGCAGTTCTTC.

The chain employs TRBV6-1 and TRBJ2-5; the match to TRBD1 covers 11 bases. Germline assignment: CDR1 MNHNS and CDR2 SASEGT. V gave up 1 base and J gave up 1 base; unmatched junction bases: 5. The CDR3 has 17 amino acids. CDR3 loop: CASSEGGDRGIQETQYF. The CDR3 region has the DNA TGTGCCAGCAGTGAAGGGGGGGACAGGGGGATCCAAGAGACCCAGTACTTC.

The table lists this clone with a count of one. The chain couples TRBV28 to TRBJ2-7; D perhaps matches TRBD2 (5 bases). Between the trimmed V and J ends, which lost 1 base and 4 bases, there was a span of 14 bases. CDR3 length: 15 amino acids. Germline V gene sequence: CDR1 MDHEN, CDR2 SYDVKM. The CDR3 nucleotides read TGTGCCAGCAGTTTATCCGGGTTAGCGAGGTACGAGCAGTACTTC. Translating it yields CASSLSGLARYEQYF.